This TCR beta chain stems from a study of cytomegalovirus exposure and HLA in healthy donors. Study context: An earlier analysis identified more than 90 million unique TCR beta sequences in 150 million to 200 million T cells. General study findings and limits: Follow-up analysis found HLA locus-dependent TCR association rates, highest for DRB1 and lowest for HLA-C.

On this clone: Its antigen is undetermined.

Per germline, CDR1 MNHEY and CDR2 SMNVEV (reference sequence). Trimming at V came to 3 bases and at J to 8 bases, leaving 8 bases not matched to a gene. There are 14 residues in the CDR3. The primer mix had 60 Vbeta and 13 Jbeta primers. Sequenced by immunoSEQ multiplex PCR; TCRdb stores in-frame clones only, minus some. In the table there are 130,000 to 150,000 clones, almost 85% of which are singletons. This sequence originates from a man younger than 45 in good health and CMV-seropositive. The chain is built from TRBV27 and TRBJ1-2, with TRBD1 matching 8 bases. The sequenced sample was PBMCs. CDR3 nucleotides: TGTGCCAGCAGTTTCCATGACAGGGGTTGGGGCTACACCTTC. It translates to CASSFHDRGWGYTF.